This is a list of T cell receptor beta chains from one sample in a study of PD-1 blockade in classical Hodgkin lymphoma. TCRdb's copy holds only in-frame clones and misses some; the assay was immunoSEQ multiplex PCR. The sample lists under 45,000 clones, around two thirds occurring once. Here the sequenced sample was peripheral blood mononuclear cells (PBMCs), taken before the fourth cycle of nivolumab. These receptors came from a human donor with classical Hodgkin lymphoma. Both conserved end residues are part of each CDR3. A D gene is named only where the DNA matches it firmly. Some rows have no size entry. The others give once, few or many, or a class for an expanded clone.

TGTGCCAGTAGTATAGAGGCTCGACAGGGACTGGGCGGCTACACCTTC	CASSIEARQGLGGYTF	TRBD1	.	TRBJ1-2	TRBV19
TGCGCCAGCAGCGGGGCCGGCCGAGGGGCCCAGTACTTC	CASSGAGRGAQYF	.	.	TRBJ2-5	TRBV4-3
TGTGCCAGCTCACCAGTCGTGCCGGTCGGGGAGCTGTTTTTT	CASSPVVPVGELFF	.	.	TRBJ2-2	TRBV18
TGTGCCAGCAGGACAGCCATGAACACTGAAGCTTTCTTT	CASRTAMNTEAFF	.	many	TRBJ1-1	TRBV6-6
TGTGCCAGCAGCTCGTGGACCGTGAAGGACGAGCAGTACTTC	CASSSWTVKDEQYF	.	.	TRBJ2-7	TRBV5-4
TGTGCCAGCAGTTTAGAGGGGGCTAGCGGGAGGAGAGAGACCCAGTACTTC	CASSLEGASGRRETQYF	TRBD2	.	TRBJ2-5	TRBV28
TGTGCCTGGAGTGGTTCCCTCCAGGGGGCTGAAGCTTTCTTT	CAWSGSLQGAEAFF	TRBD1	.	TRBJ1-1	TRBV30
TGTGCCAGCTCACCAGGTATCCAAGAGACCCAGTACTTC	CASSPGIQETQYF	.	.	TRBJ2-5	TRBV18
TGCGCCAGCAGCTTGCCTCCGCCTCTAGAGACCCAGTACTTC	CASSLPPPLETQYF	.	.	TRBJ2-5	TRBV5-1
TGTGCCTGGATACGGGTCCTTAGGAGCACTGAAGCTTTCTTT	CAWIRVLRSTEAFF	.	.	TRBJ1-1	TRBV30
TGTGCCATCAGTAGCGTGCAGGGGATCACCTATGGCTACACCTTC	CAISSVQGITYGYTF	.	once	TRBJ1-2	TRBV10-3
TGCGCCAGCAGCTTCGGGGCGTTCACAGATACGCAGTATTTT	CASSFGAFTDTQYF	.	.	TRBJ2-3	TRBV5-1
TGTGCCAGTAGTATAAGTAAGGGGATCGGTTACGAGCAGTACTTC	CASSISKGIGYEQYF	.	.	TRBJ2-7	TRBV19
TGTGCCAGCAGCTTAGAAGGTTCGAATCGGGGCAATCAGCCCCAGCATTTT	CASSLEGSNRGNQPQHF	.	.	TRBJ1-5	TRBV7-6
TGTGCCAGCAGCGATCGATCCGGGACAGGGTTTGGGAGTGAAGCTTTCTTT	CASSDRSGTGFGSEAFF	TRBD1	.	TRBJ1-1	TRBV5-4
TGTGCCAGCTCACCAGAGGGTGGAGAGACCCAGTACTTC	CASSPEGGETQYF	.	.	TRBJ2-5	TRBV18
TGTGCCAGCTCACCAGGCGGGAGCTCCTACGAGCAGTACTTC	CASSPGGSSYEQYF	TRBD2	.	TRBJ2-7	TRBV18
TGTGCCAGCAGTTTATACGGGGAGAGTTTTTATGGCTACACCTTC	CASSLYGESFYGYTF	.	once	TRBJ1-2	TRBV28
TGTGCCAGCAGCCCTTACTATACTGGGTACACCGGGGAGCTGTTTTTT	CASSPYYTGYTGELFF	.	.	TRBJ2-2	TRBV4-2
TGTGCCAGCACCAATCGAGGGGCCAACGTCCTGACTTTC	CASTNRGANVLTF	.	.	TRBJ2-6	TRBV27
TGTGCCAGCAGCTTAGGGCAGGGACCACAGCCCCAGCATTTT	CASSLGQGPQPQHF	.	.	TRBJ1-5	TRBV7-2
TGCGCCAGCAGCTTCGGACAATCTCTCTCCGGGGAGCTGTTTTTT	CASSFGQSLSGELFF	.	.	TRBJ2-2	TRBV5-1
TGTGCCAGTACAAGGACAGGGGGCCTTGCAACTAATGAAAAACTGTTTTTT	CASTRTGGLATNEKLFF	TRBD1	.	TRBJ1-4	TRBV19
TGTGCCAGCAGTTTAAGACCCCAGACTTCCTATGGCTACACCTTC	CASSLRPQTSYGYTF	.	.	TRBJ1-2	TRBV28
TGTGCCAGTAGTATCCCAGGGACTATGGGCAATCAGCCCCAGCATTTT	CASSIPGTMGNQPQHF	.	.	TRBJ1-5	TRBV19
TGTGCCAGCAGTTACTCGGGAGGGCCTACAGATACGCAGTATTTT	CASSYSGGPTDTQYF	TRBD2	.	TRBJ2-3	TRBV6-5
TGTGCCGGCCTCACTAGCGGGAGCTACAATGAGCAGTTCTTC	CAGLTSGSYNEQFF	TRBD2	.	TRBJ2-1	TRBV6-5
TGCGCCAGCAGCCTCGGATCTAGCACAGATACGCAGTATTTT	CASSLGSSTDTQYF	.	few	TRBJ2-3	TRBV4-3
TGTGCCAGCAGCTCAAAAAATTACGAGCAGTACTTC	CASSSKNYEQYF	.	once	TRBJ2-7	TRBV5-4
TGTGCCAGCAGCTTGATGGGGGATGAAAAACTGTTTTTT	CASSLMGDEKLFF	.	.	TRBJ1-4	TRBV5-6
TGTGCCAGCAGCTTGCAGGGGCAGGGTAATGAAAAACTGTTTTTT	CASSLQGQGNEKLFF	.	.	TRBJ1-4	TRBV5-6
TGTGCCAGCAGTTACGGGACTAGGTACGAGCAGTACTTC	CASSYGTRYEQYF	TRBD2	.	TRBJ2-7	TRBV6-5
TGTGCCAGCAGCTTAGTCGCGAACACTGAAGCTTTCTTT	CASSLVANTEAFF	.	.	TRBJ1-1	TRBV7-9
TGTGCCAGCAGTTACACCTCGGTCGAGCAGTACTTC	CASSYTSVEQYF	.	.	TRBJ2-7	TRBV6-6
TGTGCCAGCAGTAGTGGACTAGCGGGATCAGAGACCCAGTACTTC	CASSSGLAGSETQYF	TRBD2	once	TRBJ2-5	TRBV7-7
TGCAGCGTTGAAACAGGGAGCACAGATACGCAGTATTTT	CSVETGSTDTQYF	.	few	TRBJ2-3	TRBV29-1
TGTGCCAGCAGCTTACAGGGGGCCTCCTATAATTCACCCCTCCACTTT	CASSLQGASYNSPLHF	TRBD1	few	TRBJ1-6	TRBV7-2
TGTGCCAGCAGTTCAGGTCGGACTAGCGGGAACTACGAGCAGTACTTC	CASSSGRTSGNYEQYF	TRBD2	.	TRBJ2-7	TRBV6-5
TGCAGCGTTGGAATTGGGGGTAGCACAGATACGCAGTATTTT	CSVGIGGSTDTQYF	.	.	TRBJ2-3	TRBV29-1
TGTGCCATCAGTGAGTCGCCTCGAGATACGCAGTATTTT	CAISESPRDTQYF	.	.	TRBJ2-3	TRBV10-3
TGTGCCTGGAGTGAGGACGGCCCGAACACTGAAGCTTTCTTT	CAWSEDGPNTEAFF	.	.	TRBJ1-1	TRBV30
TGTGCCTGGAGTAGCGGTGGGACCTCCTACAATGAGCAGTTCTTC	CAWSSGGTSYNEQFF	.	.	TRBJ2-1	TRBV30
TGTGCCAGCACCTGGGCATCGGGACTAGCCGCCTCCTACAATGAGCAGTTCTTC	CASTWASGLAASYNEQFF	TRBD2	.	TRBJ2-1	TRBV28
TGTGCCAGCAGTTCCTCCCTAGCGGAGAAGGCAGATACGCAGTATTTT	CASSSSLAEKADTQYF	TRBD2	.	TRBJ2-3	TRBV6-5
TGCAGCGGGGCACAGGGCCTGAACACCGGGGAGCTGTTTTTT	CSGAQGLNTGELFF	.	.	TRBJ2-2	TRBV29-1
TGTGCCAGCAGTTGGTCGGATACGCAGTATTTT	CASSWSDTQYF	.	.	TRBJ2-3	TRBV28
TGTGCCAGCAGCCCCCGACAGGGGGCTTCCTTGGAGCAGTACTTC	CASSPRQGASLEQYF	TRBD1	.	TRBJ2-7	TRBV7-9
TGCGCCAGCAGCTTGGAGGCGTCCTACGAGCAGTACTTC	CASSLEASYEQYF	.	.	TRBJ2-7	TRBV5-1
TGTGCCAGTAGTATAGCGGAGGAGGTAGGACCCCTCCACTTT	CASSIAEEVGPLHF	.	.	TRBJ1-6	TRBV19
TGTGCCAGTAGTCGCAAACTTGCAACTAATGAAAAACTGTTTTTT	CASSRKLATNEKLFF	.	.	TRBJ1-4	TRBV19
TGCGCCAGCAGCTTGGAGGGGACAGGGAGCTACGAGCAGTACTTC	CASSLEGTGSYEQYF	TRBD1	.	TRBJ2-7	TRBV5-1
TGTGCCAGCAGCTTGTCCTTCCGGACTAGCGGATCCTACGAGCAGTACTTC	CASSLSFRTSGSYEQYF	TRBD2	once	TRBJ2-7	TRBV5-5
TGCAGTGCTAGTCCCCAGCCGGGCTACACCTTC	CSASPQPGYTF	.	few	TRBJ1-2	TRBV20-1